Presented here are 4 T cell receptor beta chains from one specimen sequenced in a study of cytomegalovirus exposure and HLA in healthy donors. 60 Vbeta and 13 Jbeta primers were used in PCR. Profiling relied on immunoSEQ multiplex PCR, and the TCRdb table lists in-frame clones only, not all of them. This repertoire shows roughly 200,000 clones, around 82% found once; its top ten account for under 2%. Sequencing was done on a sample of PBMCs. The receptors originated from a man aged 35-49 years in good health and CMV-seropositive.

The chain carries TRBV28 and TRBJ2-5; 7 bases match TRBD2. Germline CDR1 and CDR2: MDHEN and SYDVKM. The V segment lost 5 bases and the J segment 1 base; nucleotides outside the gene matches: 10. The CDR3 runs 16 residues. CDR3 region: CASSRYGPGGQETQYF. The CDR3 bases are TGTGCCAGCAGTCGTTACGGACCGGGGGGCCAAGAGACCCAGTACTTC.

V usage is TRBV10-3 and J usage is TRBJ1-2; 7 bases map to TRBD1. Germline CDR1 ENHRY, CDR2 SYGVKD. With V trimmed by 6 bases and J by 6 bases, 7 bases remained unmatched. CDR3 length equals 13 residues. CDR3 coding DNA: TGTGCCATCAGGCCTCAGGGGGAGGATGGCTACACCTTC. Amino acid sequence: CAIRPQGEDGYTF.

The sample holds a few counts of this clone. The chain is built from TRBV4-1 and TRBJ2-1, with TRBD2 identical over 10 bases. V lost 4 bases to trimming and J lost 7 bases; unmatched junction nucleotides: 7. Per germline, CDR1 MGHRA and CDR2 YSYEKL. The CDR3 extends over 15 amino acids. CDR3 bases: TGCGCCAGCAGCCTCCGTGAAGCGGGAGGGAATGAGCAGTTCTTC. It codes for CASSLREAGGNEQFF.

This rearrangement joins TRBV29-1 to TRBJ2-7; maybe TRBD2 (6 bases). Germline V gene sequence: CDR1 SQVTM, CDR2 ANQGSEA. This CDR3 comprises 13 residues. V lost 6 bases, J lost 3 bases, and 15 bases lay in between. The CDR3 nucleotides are TGCAGCGTCCAGGGACTGTTAAACTACGAGCAGTACTTC. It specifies CSVQGLLNYEQYF.